The subject of this entry is one T cell receptor beta chain. Its antigen is unidentified. The germline gene is not matched at one end of the junction; a read error may be the cause. This sample was included in a study of T cells in Graves' hyperthyroidism and ophthalmopathy. Study findings and constraints: The model anticipated ophthalmopathy a median about six months pre-onset.

Germline lookup yields CDR1 ENHRY and CDR2 SYGVKD. CDR3 length: 16 amino acids. Amplification targeted TCR beta CDR3 regions from RNA transcripts. In the first-round RT-PCR of the TCR CDR3, the HTBI primer set was used. MiXCR was run by TCRdb on the multiplex PCR reads, yielding one entry per CDR3 protein. The table lists about 600,000 distinct CDR3 sequences, about 14% of them singletons. The genes are TRBV10-3 and TRBJ1-4, with 8 bases matching TRBD1. This sequence originates from a woman between 18 and 29 years old with Graves' ophthalmopathy. The sample taken for sequencing was blood. CDR3 loop: CASSYSVAGGGEKLFF. DNA for the CDR3: TGTGCCAGCAGTTACTCGGTCGCAGGGGGCGGGGAAAAACTGTTTTTT.